Following are 23 T cell receptor beta chains from one sample sequenced in a study of blood T cell repertoires in COVID-19. Measured with immunoSEQ multiplex PCR; TCRdb has only the in-frame clones, and not every one. The profile shows about 210,000 clones, just over 90% of them singletons. The sequenced sample was peripheral blood. The receptors here all came from a man aged 30-40 years with acute or convalescent COVID-19.

This chain connects TRBV11-3 to TRBJ1-1; TRBD1 agrees at 7 bases. There are 15 residues in the CDR3. Looked up from germline, CDR1 is SGHNT and CDR2 is YENEEA. V lost 5 bases and J lost 3; bases outside the gene matches: 9. The CDR3 DNA reads as TGTGCCAGCAGCCCAGGGGGGATCCGAGACACTGAAGCTTTCTTT. Amino acids: CASSPGGIRDTEAFF. Looking up the rest from reference TRBV11-3 and TRBJ1-1 gives the full variable domain: EAGVVQSPRYKIIEKKQPVAFWCNPISGHNTLYWYLQNLGQGPELLIRYENEEAVDDSQLPKDRFSAERLKGVDSTLKIQPAELGDSAVYLCASSPGGIRDTEAFFGQGTRLTVV.

This clone was observed once. The chain carries TRBV7-2 and TRBJ2-7; TRBD2 matches 10 bases. The CDR3 runs to 15 residues. J lost 2 bases, V lost 2 bases, and 3 bases had no gene match. The V gene's germline CDR1 is SGHTA and CDR2 FQGNSA. The CDR3 coding sequence is TGTGCCAGCAGCTTACGGCTAGCGGGAGCCTACGAGCAGTACTTC. Amino acids: CASSLRLAGAYEQYF.

The chain employs TRBV7-3 and TRBJ2-3; D might be TRBD2 (6 bases). Trimming removed 4 bases at V and 2 bases at J, with 13 bases between. This CDR3 contains 15 residues. The V gene's germline CDR1 is SGHTA and CDR2 FQGTGA. Written as DNA, the CDR3 is TGTGCCAGCAGCTCAAGGGGACTCTTCACAGATACGCAGTATTTT. As protein: CASSSRGLFTDTQYF. Using reference TRBV7-3 and TRBJ2-3 for the parts outside the CDR3, the full variable domain is GAGVSQTPSNKVTEKGKYVELRCDPISGHTALYWYRQSLGQGPEFLIYFQGTGAADDSGLPNDRFFAVRPEGSVSTLKIQRTERGDSAVYLCASSSRGLFTDTQYFGPGTRLTVL.

V usage is TRBV5-4 and J usage is TRBJ1-2; 8 bases fit TRBD1. With V trimmed by 4 bases and J by 4 bases, 3 bases remained unmatched. Germline V lookup: CDR1 SGHNT, CDR2 YYREEE (reference sequence). This CDR3 is built from 13 residues. For the CDR3, the DNA is TGTGCCAGCAGCGACAGGGGTCCCTATGGCTACACCTTC. As protein: CASSDRGPYGYTF.

V usage is TRBV18 and J usage is TRBJ1-6, with a weak D call TRBD1 (6 bases). Trimming stripped 5 bases from V and 5 bases from J, with 10 bases between. The CDR3 totals 14 residues. Germline loops: CDR1 KGHSH, CDR2 LQKENI. The CDR3 coding sequence is TGTGCCAGCTCAGTCCAGGGGAATAATTCACCCCTCCACTTT. Protein product: CASSVQGNNSPLHF. The full variable domain, with the rest looked up from reference TRBV18 and TRBJ1-6, is NAGVMQNPRHLVRRRGQEARLRCSPMKGHSHVYWYRQLPEEGLKFMVYLQKENIIDESGMPKERFSAEFPKEGPSILRIQQVVRGDSAAYFCASSVQGNNSPLHFGNGTRLTVT.

CDR3 region: CASSSDRGYYEQYF. CDR3 nucleotides: TGTGCCAGCAGCTCGGACAGGGGGTATTACGAGCAGTACTTC. The J gene is TRBJ2-7, the V gene TRBV7-2; 10 nucleotides match TRBD1. The CDR3 consists of 14 residues. CDR1 is SGHTA, CDR2 FQGNSA, per germline. With 4 bases clipped from V and 4 bases from J, the junction kept 4 bases outside the gene matches.

The chain combines TRBV28 with TRBJ1-2; 8 nucleotides match TRBD1. CDR1 and CDR2 from the germline V gene are MDHEN and SYDVKM. With 5 bases clipped from V and 4 bases from J, the junction kept 12 bases outside the gene matches. The CDR3 sequence is 16 residues long. CDR3 amino acids: CASSPGQGALAYGYTF. CDR3 coding DNA: TGTGCCAGCAGTCCCGGACAGGGAGCACTCGCCTATGGCTACACCTTC.

To note about this clone: This CDR3 is also generated by other DNA sequences in the sample. Written as DNA, the CDR3 is TGTGCCAGCAGCCAAGATTGGCGGGGTACAGATACGCAGTATTTT. Protein: CASSQDWRGTDTQYF. The chain has TRBV4-2 and TRBJ2-3; D perhaps matches TRBD2 (6 bases). The CDR3 has 15 amino acids. The V gene's germline CDR1 is LGHNA and CDR2 YNFKEQ. Trimming took 0 bases from V and 3 from J, leaving 10 bases between them.

The gene calls are TRBV7-3 and TRBJ2-2, with 7 bases that match TRBD2. V was pared by 2 bases and J by 6 bases, with 6 bases of the junction left unmatched. This CDR3 has 15 residues. The germline V gene encodes CDR1 SGHTA and CDR2 FQGTGA. DNA of the CDR3: TGTGCCAGCAGCTTAGTGGGAGGGCAGGCCGGGGAGCTGTTTTTT. Its protein is CASSLVGGQAGELFF. Full variable domain (outside the CDR3, taken from reference TRBV7-3 and TRBJ2-2): GAGVSQTPSNKVTEKGKYVELRCDPISGHTALYWYRQSLGQGPEFLIYFQGTGAADDSGLPNDRFFAVRPEGSVSTLKIQRTERGDSAVYLCASSLVGGQAGELFFGEGSRLTVL.

This sequence joins TRBV19 and TRBJ1-5; D is unresolved. Germline V gives CDR1 LNHDA, CDR2 SQIVND (reference sequence). This CDR3 has 15 residues. Trimming removed 7 bases from V and 3 bases from J, with 16 bases in between. Written as DNA, the CDR3 is TGTGCCAGTAATCCCGAGGGAAGACCCAATCAGCCCCAGCATTTT. This codes for CASNPEGRPNQPQHF.

This chain joins TRBV24-1 and TRBJ2-3; D is perhaps TRBD1 (6 bases). There are 15 residues in the CDR3. Germline V gives CDR1 KGHDR, CDR2 SFDVKD. V gave up 3 bases and J gave up 2 bases, with 11 bases separating them. This chain's CDR3 is CATSDDGGATDTQYF. In DNA form, the CDR3 reads TGTGCCACCAGTGATGATGGGGGCGCCACAGATACGCAGTATTTT.

V is TRBV12-3 or TRBV12-4 and J is TRBJ1-2; TRBD1 matches at 7 bases. The CDR3 extends over 11 amino acids. V shed 6 bases, J shed 14 bases, and the junction held 9 bases outside the gene matches. CDR3 DNA: TGTGCCAGCAGCCCTGACAGGGTGAGAACCTTC. This translates into CASSPDRVRTF.

The chain is built from TRBV5-1 and TRBJ1-6; D not resolved. The CDR3 has 13 residues. Germline-derived CDR1 and CDR2 are SGHRS and YFSETQ. The V end lost 5 bases, the J end lost 8 bases, and 11 bases lay between the germline ends. The CDR3 here is CASSAELDSPLHF. The CDR3, as DNA: TGCGCCAGCAGTGCGGAGTTGGATTCACCCCTCCACTTT.

This clone was recorded once. This chain connects TRBV9 to TRBJ1-6, with 9 bases aligning to TRBD1. CDR3 length equals 15 residues. Germline V CDR1 and CDR2: SGDLS, YYNGEE. V dropped 3 bases and J dropped 10; count of bases not matched to a gene: 8. CDR3 sequence: CASSEQGAVGSPLHF. Written as DNA, the CDR3 is TGTGCCAGCAGCGAACAGGGGGCGGTGGGGTCACCCCTCCACTTT. The whole variable domain, remainder taken from reference TRBV9 and TRBJ1-6, is DSGVTQTPKHLITATGQRVTLRCSPRSGDLSVYWYQQSLDQGLQFLIQYYNGEERAKGNILERFSAQQFPDLHSELNLSSLELGDSALYFCASSEQGAVGSPLHFGNGTRLTVT.

V usage is TRBV10-3 and J usage is TRBJ2-1; 12 bases align to TRBD2. Germline V gene lookup returns CDR1 ENHRY and CDR2 SYGVKD. The CDR3 length is 18 residues. V was pared by 5 bases and J by 6 bases, with 14 bases of the junction left unmatched. CDR3 sequence: CAISRAPATSGSGNEQFF. The CDR3, as DNA: TGTGCCATCAGTCGCGCCCCGGCGACTAGCGGGAGTGGCAATGAGCAGTTCTTC.

This sequence joins TRBV5-8 and TRBJ2-3, with 10 nucleotides matching TRBD1. The CDR3 loop spans 15 amino acids. J was trimmed by 3 bases and V by 2 bases; bases with no gene match: 3. CDR1 and CDR2 from the germline V gene are SGHTS and YDEGEE. The CDR3 loop reads CASSLGQGGTDTQYF. The CDR3 DNA follows: TGTGCCAGCAGCTTAGGACAGGGGGGTACAGATACGCAGTATTTT. The full variable domain, in which reference TRBV5-8 and TRBJ2-3 provide the parts outside the CDR3, is EAGVTQSPTHLIKTRGQQATLRCSPISGHTSVYWYQQALGLGLQFLLWYDEGEERNRGNFPPRFSGRQFPNYSSELNVNALELEDSALYLCASSLGQGGTDTQYFGPGTRLTVL.

The rearrangement uses TRBV9 and TRBJ2-7; D perhaps matches TRBD2 (5 bases). There are 15 residues in the CDR3. Trimming removed 0 bases from V and 7 bases from J, with 17 bases in between. Germline V gene lookup returns CDR1 SGDLS and CDR2 YYNGEE. The CDR3 nucleotides read TGTGCCAGCAGCGTAGGGAGTGAGGGCCTGGGGGAGCAGTACTTC. This gives the protein CASSVGSEGLGEQYF.

V is TRBV5-1 and J is TRBJ1-3; weak D call: TRBD1 (5 bases). V was clipped by 6 bases and J by 8 bases, with 18 bases between them. CDR1 is SGHRS, CDR2 YFSETQ, per germline. CDR3 size: 14 residues. The CDR3: CASIDSARFHTIYF. As DNA, the CDR3 is TGCGCCAGCATCGACAGCGCCCGCTTCCACACCATATATTTT.

The rearrangement joins TRBV19 to TRBJ2-1, with no clear D. Per the germline V gene, CDR1 is LNHDA and CDR2 is SQIVND (reference sequence). This CDR3 is built from 13 residues. V lost 5 bases and J 7 bases, leaving 12 bases between the germline ends. In DNA form, the CDR3 reads TGTGCCAGTAGTCCTAGAGGTTATAATGAGCAGTTCTTC. Its protein is CASSPRGYNEQFF.

V usage is TRBV13 and J usage is TRBJ1-5; 8 positions agree with TRBD1. V trimming: 0 bases; J trimming: 6 bases; junction bases outside the gene matches: 1. Looked up from germline, CDR1 is PRHDT and CDR2 is FYEKMQ (reference sequence). This CDR3 spans 14 amino acids. The CDR3 sequence: CASSLGDRGQPQHF. CDR3 nucleotides: TGTGCCAGCAGCTTAGGTGACAGGGGTCAGCCCCAGCATTTT.

This chain links TRBV7-8 with TRBJ1-5; D unclear. The germline V and J ends were trimmed by 5 bases and 0 bases, with 17 bases remaining between them. The CDR3 loop spans 17 amino acids. CDR1 is SGHVS, CDR2 FQNEAQ, per germline. In DNA form, the CDR3 reads TGTGCCAGCAGCCCGCAACCGCTGACACTTAGCAATCAGCCCCAGCATTTT. Translated: CASSPQPLTLSNQPQHF.

The genes are TRBV10-3 and TRBJ1-1; D is unclear. CDR3 length: 13 amino acids. Per the germline V gene, CDR1 is ENHRY and CDR2 is SYGVKD. Trimming removed 2 bases from V and 1 base from J, with 5 bases in between. The CDR3 spells CAISETPNTEAFF. CDR3 bases: TGTGCCATCAGTGAGACTCCGAACACTGAAGCTTTCTTT.

The gene calls are TRBV25-1 and TRBJ2-3; 10 nucleotides match TRBD2. Germline CDR1 and CDR2: MGHDK and SYGVNS. This CDR3 has 14 residues. The J segment lost 1 base and the V segment lost 10 bases, leaving 5 bases of the junction unmatched. DNA for the CDR3: TGTGCCAACCCCGGGACTAGCGGCACAGATACGCAGTATTTT. This codes for CANPGTSGTDTQYF.